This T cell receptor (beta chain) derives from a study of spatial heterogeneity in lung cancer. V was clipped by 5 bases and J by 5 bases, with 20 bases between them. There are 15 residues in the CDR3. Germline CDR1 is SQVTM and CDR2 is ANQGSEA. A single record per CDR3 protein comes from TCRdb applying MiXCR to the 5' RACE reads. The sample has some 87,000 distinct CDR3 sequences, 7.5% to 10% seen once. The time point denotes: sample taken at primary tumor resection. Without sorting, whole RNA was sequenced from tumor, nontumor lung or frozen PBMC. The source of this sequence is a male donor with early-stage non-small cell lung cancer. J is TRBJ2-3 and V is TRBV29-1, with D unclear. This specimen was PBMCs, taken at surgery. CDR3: CSVKSPAPERDTQYF. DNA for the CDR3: TGCAGCGTTAAATCCCCAGCCCCCGAGCGAGATACGCAGTATTTT.